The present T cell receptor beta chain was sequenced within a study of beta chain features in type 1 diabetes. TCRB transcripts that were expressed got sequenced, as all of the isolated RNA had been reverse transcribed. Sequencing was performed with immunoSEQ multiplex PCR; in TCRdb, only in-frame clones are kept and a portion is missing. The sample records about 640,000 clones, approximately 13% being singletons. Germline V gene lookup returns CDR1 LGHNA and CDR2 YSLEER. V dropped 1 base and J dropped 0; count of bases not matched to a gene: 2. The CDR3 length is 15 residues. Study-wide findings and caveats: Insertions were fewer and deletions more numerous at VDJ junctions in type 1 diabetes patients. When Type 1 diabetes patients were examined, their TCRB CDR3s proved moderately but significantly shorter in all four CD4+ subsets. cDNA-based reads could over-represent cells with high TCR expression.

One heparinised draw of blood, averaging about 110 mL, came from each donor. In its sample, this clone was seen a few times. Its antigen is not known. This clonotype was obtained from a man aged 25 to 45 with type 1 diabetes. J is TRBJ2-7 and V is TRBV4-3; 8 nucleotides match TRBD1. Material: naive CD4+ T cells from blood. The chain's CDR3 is CASSQAGGRSYEQYF. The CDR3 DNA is TGCGCCAGCAGCCAAGCAGGGGGCCGCTCCTACGAGCAGTACTTC.